These 6 T cell receptor beta chains share one sample of origin, sequenced in a study of radiotherapy plus CTLA-4 blockade in lung cancer. TCRdb's copy holds only in-frame clones and misses some; the assay was immunoSEQ multiplex PCR. The sample includes about 15,000 clones, about 87% of them seen just once. The source material was peripheral blood, sampled from a patient treated with radiotherapy plus ipilimumab. The receptors come from a human donor with non-small cell lung cancer that progressed on radiotherapy plus ipilimumab. Some clones in this sample may be carry-over from other donors' samples.

The V call is TRBV10-2, the J call TRBJ2-3; D may be TRBD1 (6 bases). V gave up 3 bases and J gave up 3 bases, with 10 bases separating them. Germline CDR1 and CDR2: WSHSY and SAAADI. The CDR3 runs to 14 residues. The CDR3 DNA reads as TGCGCCAGCAGTGATAAAGGGACAACAGATACGCAGTATTTT. Translation: CASSDKGTTDTQYF.

This chain uses TRBV6-1 with TRBJ2-3; a weak D match, TRBD2 (6 bases). V lost 3 bases to trimming and J lost 2 bases, with 12 bases between them. The CDR3 runs to 15 residues. Germline assignment: CDR1 MNHNS and CDR2 SASEGT. The CDR3 nucleotides read TGTGCCAGCAGTGAGTGGGGCGGGATCACAGATACGCAGTATTTT. Protein sequence: CASSEWGGITDTQYF.

A few counts support this clone. The chain uses TRBV4-3 and TRBJ2-7; D call uncertain. The CDR3 sequence is 13 residues long. Germline V lookup: CDR1 LGHNA, CDR2 YSLEER. V gave up 0 bases and J gave up 4 bases, with 7 bases separating them. The CDR3 DNA is TGCGCCAGCAGCCAAGATCTATATTACGAGCAGTACTTC. The encoded protein is CASSQDLYYEQYF.

The genes are TRBV7-2 and TRBJ2-1, with 8 bases that match TRBD2. Germline CDR1 and CDR2: SGHTA and FQGNSA. CDR3 length equals 17 residues. With 5 bases clipped from V and 5 bases from J, the junction kept 14 bases outside the gene matches. The CDR3, as DNA: TGTGCCAGCAGCCTAAGCCGGGGGGGCGGGACACACAATGAGCAGTTCTTC. It encodes CASSLSRGGGTHNEQFF.

V gene TRBV6-5 combines with J gene TRBJ2-5; TRBD2 agrees at 7 bases. CDR1 is MNHEY and CDR2 is SVGAGI in the germline V gene. Germline trimming cut 6 bases from V and 3 bases from J; bases unmatched to any gene: 7. This CDR3 contains 14 residues. The CDR3 bases are TGTGCCAGCAGACGGGACTACATGAAAGAGACCCAGTACTTC. It translates to CASRRDYMKETQYF.

Details on this clone: The junction shows a germline mismatch at one end, possibly a read error. The J gene is TRBJ2-2, the V gene TRBV27; TRBD2 matches 11 bases. Per the germline V gene, CDR1 is MNHEY and CDR2 is SMNVEV (reference sequence). The CDR3 consists of 15 residues. The CDR3 region is CASTLAGGPTGELFF. CDR3 DNA: TGTGCCAGCACTTTAGCGGGAGGGCCGACCGGGGAGCTGTTTTTT.